This TCR beta chain was sequenced for a study of response to subunit inactivated influenza vaccine. Study-wide results and limits: New T cells are recruited in small numbers by each seasonal influenza vaccination, according to the authors' suggestion.

The germline CDR1 and CDR2 sequences are SQVTM and ANQGSEA. Trimming removed 4 bases at V and 5 bases at J, with 17 bases between. This CDR3 has 14 amino acids. One entry per CDR3 protein, called by TCRdb with MiXCR from the RT-PCR reads. Of fewer than 550,000 distinct CDR3 sequences listed, around 25% are singletons. Concerning this clonotype itself: Its specificity is not known.

The V gene is TRBV29-1, the J gene TRBJ1-2; D may be TRBD1 (6 bases). Sequencing was performed on CD4+ T cells sorted from PBMCs, taken approximately 5 days after vaccination. This clonotype was obtained from a man aged 45 to 65 who received an inactivated influenza vaccine. CDR3 coding DNA: TGCAGCGTTGCAGAGCACAGGGTTTCGTATGGCTACACCTTC. It is translated as CSVAEHRVSYGYTF. The variable domain in full, with the rest retrieved from reference TRBV29-1 and TRBJ1-2, is SAVISQKPSRDICQRGTSLTIQCQVDSQVTMMFWYRQQPGQSLTLIATANQGSEATYESGFVIDKFPISRPNLTFSTLTVSNMSPEDSSIYLCSVAEHRVSYGYTFGSGTRLTVV.